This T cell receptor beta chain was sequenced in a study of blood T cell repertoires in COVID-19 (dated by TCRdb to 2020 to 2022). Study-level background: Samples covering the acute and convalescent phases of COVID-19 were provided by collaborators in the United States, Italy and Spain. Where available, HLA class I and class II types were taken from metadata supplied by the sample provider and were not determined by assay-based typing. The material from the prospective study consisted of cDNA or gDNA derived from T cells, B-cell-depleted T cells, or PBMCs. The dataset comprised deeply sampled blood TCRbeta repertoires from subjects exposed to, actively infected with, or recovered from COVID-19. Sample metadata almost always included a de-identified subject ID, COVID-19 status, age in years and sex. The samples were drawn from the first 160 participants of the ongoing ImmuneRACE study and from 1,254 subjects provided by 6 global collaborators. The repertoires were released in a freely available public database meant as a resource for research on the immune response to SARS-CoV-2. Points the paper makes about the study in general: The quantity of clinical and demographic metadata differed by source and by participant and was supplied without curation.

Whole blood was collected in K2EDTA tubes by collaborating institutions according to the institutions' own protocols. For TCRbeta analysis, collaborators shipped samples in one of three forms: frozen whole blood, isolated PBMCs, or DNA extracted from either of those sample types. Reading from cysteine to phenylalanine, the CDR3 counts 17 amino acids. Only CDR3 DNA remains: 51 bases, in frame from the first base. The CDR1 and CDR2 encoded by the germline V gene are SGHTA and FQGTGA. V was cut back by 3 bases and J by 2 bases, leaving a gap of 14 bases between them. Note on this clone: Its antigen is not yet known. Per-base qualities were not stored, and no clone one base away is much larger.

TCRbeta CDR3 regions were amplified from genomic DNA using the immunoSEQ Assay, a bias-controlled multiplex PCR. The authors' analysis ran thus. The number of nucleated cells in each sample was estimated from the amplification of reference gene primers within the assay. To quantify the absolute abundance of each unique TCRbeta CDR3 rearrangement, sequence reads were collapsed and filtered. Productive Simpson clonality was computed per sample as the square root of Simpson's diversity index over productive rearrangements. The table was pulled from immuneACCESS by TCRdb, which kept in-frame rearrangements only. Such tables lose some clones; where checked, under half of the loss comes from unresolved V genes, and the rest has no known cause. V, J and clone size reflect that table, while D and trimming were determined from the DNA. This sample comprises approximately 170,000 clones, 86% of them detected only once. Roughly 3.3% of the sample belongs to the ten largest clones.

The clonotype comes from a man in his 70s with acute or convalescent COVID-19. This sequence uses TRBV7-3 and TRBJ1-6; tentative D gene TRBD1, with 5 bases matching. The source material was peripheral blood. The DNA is TGTGCCAGCAGCTTGGGGCAGGGAGGGACCTATAATTCACCCCTCCACTTT. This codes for CASSLGQGGTYNSPLHF.